What follows are 12 T cell receptor beta chains derived from one specimen sequenced in a study of naive and memory T cell subsets. The study's findings and limits: Especially in CD8 cells, naive repertoires contained a few larger clonotypes, possibly CD45RA-re-expressing memory cells.

For these receptors, no antigen is known. An equimolar mix of two oligonucleotides served as the beta constant-region primer for TRBC1 and TRBC2. Four rounds of PCR amplified the ligated cDNA using nested alpha and beta constant-region primers plus SP2. MiXCR, run by TCRdb on the UMI-ligation and nested PCR reads, gives a single entry per CDR3 protein. Of approximately 100,000 distinct CDR3 sequences detected, more than 14% appear once; the ten largest clones hold roughly 3.1%. Sequenced material: naive CD8+ T cells from blood. The origin of the receptors is a human donor in good health.

Only a few counts were recorded for this clonotype. This chain links TRBV7-9 with TRBJ2-1; D is perhaps TRBD1 (6 bases). The CDR3 is 15 amino acids. V lost 5 bases to trimming and J lost 7 bases, with 18 bases between them. CDR1 SEHNR and CDR2 FQNEAQ come from the germline V gene (reference sequence). DNA of the CDR3: TGTGCCAGCAGCGGGGACATTTTCAGGGTAAATGAGCAGTTCTTC. Its protein is CASSGDIFRVNEQFF. Full variable domain (rest looked up from reference TRBV7-9 and TRBJ2-1): DTGVSQNPRHKITKRGQNVTFRCDPISEHNRLYWYRQTLGQGPEFLTYFQNEAQLEKSRLLSDRFSAERPKGSFSTLEIQRTEQGDSAMYLCASSGDIFRVNEQFFGPGTRLTVL.

This clonotype has just a few counts. The chain links TRBV15 to TRBJ2-1; D ambiguous. The length of the CDR3 is 14 residues. The germline V and J ends were trimmed by 4 bases and 0 bases, with 7 bases remaining between them. Germline V gives CDR1 LNHNV, CDR2 YYDKDF (reference sequence). CDR3 in amino acids: CATSIESSYNEQFF. Written as DNA, the CDR3 is TGTGCCACCAGCATCGAGAGCTCCTACAATGAGCAGTTCTTC.

This chain connects TRBV12-3 or TRBV12-4 to TRBJ2-6; possibly TRBD1 for D (6 bases). This CDR3 is built from 15 residues. V lost 4 bases, J lost 4 bases, and 11 bases lay in between. CDR3 nucleotide sequence: TGTGCCAGCAGTTACAGGGTGGCGGGGGCCAACGTCCTGACTTTC. Translating it yields CASSYRVAGANVLTF.

This clonotype was seen repeatedly, ten times or more. V gene TRBV6-6 combines with J gene TRBJ1-1; no clear D. The V end lost 2 bases, the J end lost 0 bases, and 4 bases lay between the germline ends. Germline CDR1 reads MNHNY; CDR2 reads SVGAGI (reference sequence). The CDR3 spans 13 residues. The CDR3: CASSYIVNTEAFF. CDR3 sequence (DNA): TGTGCCAGCAGTTACATCGTGAACACTGAAGCTTTCTTT.

The chain combines TRBV7-9 with TRBJ1-1; 7 bases agree with TRBD1. V lost 6 bases and J lost 3; bases outside the gene matches: 4. The CDR3 consists of 13 residues. Per the germline V gene, CDR1 is SEHNR and CDR2 is FQNEAQ (reference sequence). The CDR3 DNA is TGTGCCAGCAGTTCAGGACAGGACACTGAAGCTTTCTTT. As protein: CASSSGQDTEAFF.

This clonotype has a handful of counts. The genes are TRBV2 and TRBJ1-2; the match to TRBD1 covers 7 bases. Trimming took 7 bases from V and 4 from J; bases not matched to a gene: 9. CDR1 is SNHLY and CDR2 is FYNNEI in the germline V gene. The CDR3 is 14 residues long. The CDR3 loop is CASTGRDSGYGYTF. The CDR3 DNA reads TGTGCCAGCACCGGCCGGGACAGCGGCTATGGCTACACCTTC.

V is TRBV6-5 and J is TRBJ1-2; TRBD1 is a possible D gene (5 bases). The V end was cut by 2 bases, the J end by 5 bases, with 6 bases between. CDR3 length: 12 amino acids. Germline loops: CDR1 MNHEY, CDR2 SVGAGI. The CDR3 is CASSYGGYGYTF. CDR3 coding DNA: TGTGCCAGCAGTTACGGGGGGTATGGCTACACCTTC.

This chain links TRBV28 with TRBJ1-5, with 11 bases that match TRBD1. Trimming removed 3 bases from V and 6 bases from J; junction bases left unmatched: 7. The germline gives CDR1 MDHEN, CDR2 SYDVKM. CDR3 length: 16 residues. The CDR3 spells CASSFFGQGASQPQHF. CDR3 coding DNA: TGTGCCAGCAGTTTCTTCGGACAGGGGGCTAGTCAGCCCCAGCATTTT.

The rearrangement uses TRBV4-1 and TRBJ2-7, with D perhaps assigned TRBD1 or TRBD2 (5 bases each). CDR3 size: 16 residues. Germline loops: CDR1 MGHRA, CDR2 YSYEKL. The germline V and J ends were trimmed by 1 base and 0 bases, with 13 bases remaining between them. CDR3 sequence reads: CASSQALTGGSYEQYF. The CDR3 region has the DNA TGCGCCAGCAGCCAAGCTTTAACTGGGGGCTCCTACGAGCAGTACTTC.

This clonotype turned up a few times. V and J are TRBV4-1 and TRBJ2-1; weak D call: TRBD2 (5 bases). Trimming took off 6 bases at V and 4 bases at J, with 13 bases between the two ends. The CDR3 length is 14 residues. The germline gives CDR1 MGHRA, CDR2 YSYEKL. DNA for the CDR3: TGCGCCAGCAGAGGACTGGGATCTTACAATGAGCAGTTCTTC. Residues: CASRGLGSYNEQFF.

This clonotype was observed a handful of times. The gene calls are TRBV7-8 and TRBJ2-7; possible D gene TRBD1, 5 bases. The germline V gene has CDR1 SGHVS and CDR2 FQNEAQ. The V gene lost 4 bases and the J gene lost 0 bases, with 13 bases spanning the gap. The CDR3 has 15 residues. The CDR3 DNA reads as TGTGCCAGCAGCTCTGACCAGACAGACTCCTACGAGCAGTACTTC. This translates into CASSSDQTDSYEQYF.

This chain joins TRBV6-2 or TRBV6-3 and TRBJ2-3; D gene unclear. The germline V and J ends were trimmed by 4 bases and 6 bases, with 11 bases remaining between them. This CDR3 has 13 residues. Germline V gives CDR1 MNHEY, CDR2 SVGEGT. The CDR3 is CASSSNPWDTQYF. CDR3 DNA: TGTGCCAGCAGTTCCAACCCCTGGGATACGCAGTATTTT.